This passage covers 15 T cell receptor beta chains from one sample sequenced in a study of cytomegalovirus exposure and HLA in healthy donors. Generated by immunoSEQ multiplex PCR, the TCRdb table keeps only in-frame clones and is missing some. The top ten hold over 6% of the sample, which has about 98,000 clones, about 90% seen once. The sequenced sample consisted of PBMCs. The receptors shown here come from a man between 18 and 29 years old in good health and CMV-seropositive.

The gene calls are TRBV5-4 and TRBJ2-5; tentatively, D is TRBD2 (6 bases). The CDR3 is made up of 15 amino acids. Trimming pared 4 bases from V and 3 bases from J, leaving 16 bases between. Germline V gives CDR1 SGHNT, CDR2 YYREEE (reference sequence). In DNA, the CDR3 is TGTGCCAGCAGCGCCGGGGACGGAGGGGAAGAGACCCAGTACTTC. Amino acids: CASSAGDGGEETQYF.

This clone was seen once. V is TRBV12-2 and J is TRBJ1-2; the table's TRBD1 call for D was not verified on the DNA. TRBV12-2 is designated a pseudogene. This CDR3 has 17 amino acids. The CDR3 coding sequence is TGTGCAAGTCGCTTAGCGTCTTTCCAGGGATTGAACTATGGCTACACCTTC. Its protein is CASRLASFQGLNYGYTF.

The gene calls are TRBV29-1 and TRBJ2-7, with TRBD2 identical over 15 bases. This CDR3 spans 20 amino acids. CDR1 is SQVTM, CDR2 ANQGSEA, per germline. J lost 2 bases, V lost 6 bases, and 20 bases had no gene match. The CDR3 sequence is CSVAGTSGRLASLGAYEQYF. The CDR3 DNA reads TGCAGCGTCGCTGGGACTAGCGGGAGGCTGGCTTCATTGGGGGCCTACGAGCAGTACTTC.

V usage is TRBV4-1 and J usage is TRBJ1-5, with D unclear. Germline loops: CDR1 MGHRA, CDR2 YSYEKL. The germline V and J ends were trimmed by 4 bases and 7 bases, with 11 bases remaining between them. The CDR3 runs 13 residues. The CDR3 DNA follows: TGCGCCAGCAGCCGCCCGCGGGAACAGCCCCAGCATTTT. Protein product: CASSRPREQPQHF.

The chain couples TRBV19 to TRBJ1-2; the D gene is possibly TRBD1 (6 bases). Germline-derived CDR1 and CDR2 are LNHDA and SQIVND (reference sequence). This CDR3 has 12 residues. The germline V and J ends were trimmed by 4 bases and 8 bases, with 11 bases remaining between them. For the CDR3, the DNA is TGTGCCAGTAGTAGGACAGTGAGCGGCTACACCTTC. Protein product: CASSRTVSGYTF.

Concerning this clone itself: At one end, the junction sequence differs from germline, possibly due to a read error. This chain uses TRBV7-9 with TRBJ2-7; the D is unclear. The germline gives CDR1 SEHNR, CDR2 FQNEAQ (reference sequence). The CDR3 contains 8 residues. The CDR3 here is CASSPQNF. Here the CDR3 DNA reads TGTGCCAGCAGCCCCCAGAACTTC.

This rearrangement joins TRBV5-1 to TRBJ1-4; 8 nucleotides align to TRBD1. J was trimmed by 8 bases and V by 1 base; bases with no gene match: 4. Per germline, CDR1 SGHRS and CDR2 YFSETQ. The CDR3 is made up of 14 amino acids. The CDR3 spells CASSLTGGNEKLFF. DNA of the CDR3: TGCGCCAGCAGCTTGACAGGGGGGAACGAAAAACTGTTTTTT.

The V and J genes are TRBV6-4 and TRBJ1-5, with 8 bases identical to TRBD1. V lost 6 bases and J lost 11; bases outside the gene matches: 12. Germline V lookup: CDR1 MRHNA, CDR2 SNTAGT. This CDR3 region has 14 residues. The CDR3 region has the DNA TGTGCCAGCAGCGTAATTGACAGGGGTTTGGCCCAGCATTTT. Amino acid sequence: CASSVIDRGLAQHF.

This chain links TRBV7-8 with TRBJ2-7, with 11 nucleotides matching TRBD1. The germline V gene encodes CDR1 SGHVS and CDR2 FQNEAQ. The junction had 2 bases not matched to a gene; V was cut back by 7 bases and J by 3 bases. This CDR3 contains 13 residues. CDR3 amino acids: CASIGTGGYEQYF. Here the CDR3 DNA reads TGTGCCAGCATCGGGACAGGGGGCTACGAGCAGTACTTC.

In this sample, this clone turned up once. This rearrangement joins TRBV23-1 to TRBJ2-3; TRBD2 is a possible D gene (6 bases). TRBV23-1 is an open reading frame, and its role is uncertain. The CDR3 consists of 17 residues. V was shortened by 0 bases and J by 4 bases, with 17 bases between the two germline ends. Here the CDR3 DNA reads TGCGCCAGCAGTCAATCTGGGTCTTGGCGGGGTTCAGATACGCAGTATTTT. Amino acids: CASSQSGSWRGSDTQYF.

V and J are TRBV7-9 and TRBJ1-2; D might be TRBD1 (5 bases). From germline, CDR1 is SEHNR and CDR2 FQNEAQ (reference sequence). This CDR3 is built from 13 residues. V was trimmed by 5 bases and J by 4 bases, leaving 11 bases between them. The DNA of the CDR3 is TGTGCCAGCAGCAACGGACAACGCTATGGCTACACCTTC. It is translated as CASSNGQRYGYTF.

V usage is TRBV7-9 and J usage is TRBJ2-7; the match to TRBD1 covers 7 bases. The junction had 5 bases not matched to a gene; V was cut back by 3 bases and J by 3 bases. The CDR3 has 14 residues. Germline-derived CDR1 and CDR2 are SEHNR and FQNEAQ (reference sequence). CDR3 coding DNA: TGTGCCAGCAGCTTCCGGGACAGTTACTACGAGCAGTACTTC. Amino acids: CASSFRDSYYEQYF.

The chain employs TRBV13 and TRBJ1-1, with a possible D match to TRBD1 (5 bases). Trimming stripped 5 bases from V and 3 bases from J, with 19 bases between. CDR3 size: 16 residues. From germline, CDR1 is PRHDT and CDR2 FYEKMQ (reference sequence). Written as DNA, the CDR3 is TGTGCCAGCAGCCGACAGTCAAGGGGTCCCGACACTGAAGCTTTCTTT. It specifies CASSRQSRGPDTEAFF.

The J gene is TRBJ1-1, the V gene TRBV9, with 7 bases fitting TRBD1. Germline trimming cut 4 bases from V and 4 bases from J; bases unmatched to any gene: 7. Germline CDR1 is SGDLS and CDR2 is YYNGEE. The CDR3 contains 14 residues. The chain's CDR3 is CASSPRDSFTEAFF. The CDR3 DNA reads TGTGCCAGCAGCCCGAGGGACAGTTTCACTGAAGCTTTCTTT.

This clone was counted a few times. The J gene is TRBJ2-3, the V gene TRBV27; D not certain. V lost 2 bases to trimming and J lost 2 bases, with 8 bases between them. Germline CDR1 reads MNHEY; CDR2 reads SMNVEV (reference sequence). CDR3 length equals 14 residues. The CDR3: CASSLEKYTDTQYF. The CDR3 nucleotides are TGTGCCAGCAGTTTAGAGAAATACACAGATACGCAGTATTTT.